This T cell receptor (beta chain) was identified in a study of blood T cell repertoires in COVID-19. The table came from immunoSEQ multiplex PCR; TCRdb's copy has only in-frame clones and leaves some out. The table includes some 150,000 clones, around 86% detected once. The clonotype was recovered from a man in his 70s with acute or convalescent COVID-19. Sequencing was performed on peripheral blood.

The CDR3 nucleotides are TGTGCCAGCAGTTCGACCGGGACAGCCTACGAGCAGTACTTC. This sequence encodes CASSSTGTAYEQYF. V usage is TRBV5-4 and J usage is TRBJ2-7, with 7 bases lining up with TRBD1. The CDR3 loop spans 14 amino acids. Germline trimming cut 5 bases from V and 2 bases from J; bases unmatched to any gene: 7. Per germline, CDR1 SGHNT and CDR2 YYREEE (reference sequence).